These 9 T cell receptor beta chains were all obtained from the same sample, sequenced in a study of blood T cell repertoires in COVID-19. The table came from immunoSEQ multiplex PCR; TCRdb's copy has only in-frame clones and leaves some out. The sample has about 120,000 clones; 70% to 90% are singletons. Material: peripheral blood. The receptors here all came from a man aged 25 to 40 with acute or convalescent COVID-19.

This chain uses TRBV5-1 with TRBJ2-5, with 8 bases aligning to TRBD2. J was trimmed by 6 bases and V by 5 bases; bases with no gene match: 6. The CDR3 runs 13 residues. Germline values: CDR1 SGHRS, CDR2 YFSETQ. This CDR3 reads CASRTAGEKTQYF. In nucleotides, the CDR3 is TGCGCCAGCAGAACAGCGGGGGAAAAGACCCAGTACTTC.

This chain connects TRBV4-1 to TRBJ2-3, with D possibly TRBD2 on 5 matching bases. This CDR3 has 15 residues. V was cut by 5 bases and J by 0 bases, with 12 bases left in between. Germline V gene data show CDR1 as MGHRA and CDR2 as YSYEKL. The chain's CDR3 is CASSWTFSSTDTQYF. In DNA form, the CDR3 reads TGCGCCAGCAGCTGGACTTTTTCTAGCACAGATACGCAGTATTTT.

In DNA form, the CDR3 reads TGTGCCAGCAGCCAAATAGACAGCTACGAGCAGTACGTC. It specifies CASSQIDSYEQYV. This rearrangement joins TRBV14 to TRBJ2-7, with a weak D call TRBD1 (5 bases). From germline, CDR1 is SGHDN and CDR2 FVKESK. The germline V and J ends were trimmed by 2 bases and 3 bases, with 8 bases remaining between them. The CDR3 spans 13 residues.

V usage is TRBV19 and J usage is TRBJ1-3, with 10 bases that match TRBD1. The CDR3 is 15 amino acids. Trimming at V came to 6 bases and at J to 3 bases, leaving 5 bases not matched to a gene. CDR1 is LNHDA, CDR2 SQIVND, per germline (reference sequence). The CDR3 DNA reads as TGTGCCAGTAGCCAGACAGGGGGCTTTGGAAACACCATATATTTT. It translates to CASSQTGGFGNTIYF.

The chain has TRBV19 and TRBJ1-1; 8 nucleotides align to TRBD1. There are 15 residues in the CDR3. The germline V gene has CDR1 LNHDA and CDR2 SQIVND (reference sequence). V lost 5 bases and J lost 4; bases outside the gene matches: 9. The CDR3 sequence is CASSAGTGIITEAFF. The DNA for the CDR3 is TGTGCCAGTAGTGCGGGGACAGGTATAATCACTGAAGCTTTCTTT. Together with reference TRBV19 and TRBJ1-1, the CDR3 gives the full variable domain: DGGITQSPKYLFRKEGQNVTLSCEQNLNHDAMYWYRQDPGQGLRLIYYSQIVNDFQKGDIAEGYSVSREKKESFPLTVTSAQKNPTAFYLCASSAGTGIITEAFFGQGTRLTVV.

This clone was observed a handful of times. The genes are TRBV29-1 and TRBJ1-2; 7 nucleotides match TRBD1. The CDR3 contains 14 residues. CDR1 SQVTM and CDR2 ANQGSEA come from the germline V gene. Trimming took 0 bases from V and 4 from J; bases not matched to a gene: 5. The CDR3 DNA sequence: TGCAGCGTTGAAGATCCTGCAGGGGGCTATGGCTACACCTTC. Protein sequence: CSVEDPAGGYGYTF.

The chain carries TRBV30 and TRBJ1-2; D call uncertain. This CDR3 comprises 12 residues. The germline gives CDR1 GTSNPN, CDR2 SVGIG (reference sequence). Trimming removed 8 bases at V and 2 bases at J, with 12 bases between. CDR3 sequence reads: CARTRGNYGYTF. CDR3 coding DNA: TGTGCCCGAACACGGGGAAACTATGGCTACACCTTC.

The chain recombines TRBV7-6 with TRBJ2-2; TRBD2 agrees at 8 bases. CDR1 SGHVS and CDR2 FNYEAQ come from the germline V gene. J gave up 3 bases and V 5 bases, and 8 bases lay outside the gene matches. This CDR3 is 16 amino acids long. Here the CDR3 reads CASSTPGGVHTGELFF. Here the CDR3 DNA reads TGTGCCAGCAGCACTCCCGGGGGGGTGCACACCGGGGAGCTGTTTTTT.

This clone has just a few counts. This sequence joins TRBV11-2 and TRBJ2-2, with 7 positions matching TRBD1. CDR3 length: 15 amino acids. V dropped 0 bases and J dropped 9; count of bases not matched to a gene: 7. Germline CDR1 reads SGHAT; CDR2 reads FQNNGV. CDR3 coding DNA: TGTGCCAGCAGCTTAGATCCTCTACAGGGGAGGGAGCTGTTTTTT. Translated: CASSLDPLQGRELFF. The entire variable domain, with the rest obtained from reference TRBV11-2 and TRBJ2-2, is as follows: EAGVAQSPRYKIIEKRQSVAFWCNPISGHATLYWYQQILGQGPKLLIQFQNNGVVDDSQLPKDRFSAERLKGVDSTLKIQPAKLEDSAVYLCASSLDPLQGRELFFGEGSRLTVL.